This T cell receptor beta chain was sequenced during a study of cytomegalovirus exposure and HLA in healthy donors. In nominal health when sampled, donors likely had unrecorded immune exposures nonetheless. V dropped 5 bases and J dropped 4 bases, with 17 bases sitting between them. Germline CDR1 reads SGHNT; CDR2 reads YYREEE (reference sequence). The CDR3 is 15 residues long. Researchers ran the PCR with 60 Vbeta and 13 Jbeta primers. Authors' processing steps: Some 9.9 million shared chains were among approximately 80 million unique TCR beta chains counted in a later analysis. Some clones are missing from TCRdb's copy, which holds only in-frame ones; the method was immunoSEQ multiplex PCR. The V and J calls and clone size were taken over from that table, and D and trimming were inferred from the DNA. The sample lists 110,000 to 150,000 clones; roughly 80% were seen once.

The TCR comes from a woman aged 40-49 years in good health and CMV-seropositive. The genes are TRBV5-4 and TRBJ2-3; D is unresolved. The sequencing input was PBMCs. The CDR3 sequence is CASRSAANASDTQYF. The CDR3 DNA follows: TGTGCCAGCAGGTCCGCGGCTAACGCATCAGATACGCAGTATTTT.